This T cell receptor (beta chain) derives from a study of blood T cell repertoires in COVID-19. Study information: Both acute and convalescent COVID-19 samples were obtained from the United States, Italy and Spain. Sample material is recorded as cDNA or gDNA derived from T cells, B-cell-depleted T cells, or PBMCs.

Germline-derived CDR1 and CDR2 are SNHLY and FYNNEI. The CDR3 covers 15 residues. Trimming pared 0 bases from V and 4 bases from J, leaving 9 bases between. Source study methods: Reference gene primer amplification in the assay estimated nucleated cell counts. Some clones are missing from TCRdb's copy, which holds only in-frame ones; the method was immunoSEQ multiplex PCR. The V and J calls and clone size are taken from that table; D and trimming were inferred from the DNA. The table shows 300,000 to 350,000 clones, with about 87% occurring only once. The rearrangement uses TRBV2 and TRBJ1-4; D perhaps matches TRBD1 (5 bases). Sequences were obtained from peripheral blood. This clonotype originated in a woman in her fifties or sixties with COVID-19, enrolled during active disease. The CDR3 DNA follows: TGTGCCAGCAGTGAAGCGCGGGGGAGTAATGAAAAACTGTTTTTT. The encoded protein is CASSEARGSNEKLFF.